These 11 T cell receptor beta chains originate from one sample sequenced in a study of CD8 T cells in ankylosing spondylitis. TCRdb re-called the 5' RACE reads with MiXCR, one entry per CDR3 protein. The table records 150,000 or so distinct CDR3 sequences, 15% to 20% of them present only once. The specimen was blood, either unsorted or a sorted T cell fraction (not recorded which). These receptors were collected from a male donor with ankylosing spondylitis or in good health (not recorded which).

This clonotype was detected many times. V is TRBV5-1 and J is TRBJ2-1; D not certain. The CDR3 spans 15 residues. The germline V gene encodes CDR1 SGHRS and CDR2 YFSETQ. V lost 1 base to trimming and J lost 0 bases, with 8 bases between them. CDR3 in amino acids: CASSLSDISYNEQFF. DNA of the CDR3: TGCGCCAGCAGCTTGTCCGATATCTCCTACAATGAGCAGTTCTTC.

The J gene is TRBJ2-5, the V gene TRBV7-2; D unresolved. CDR1 is SGHTA and CDR2 is FQGNSA in the germline V gene. This CDR3 spans 13 amino acids. V was trimmed by 3 bases and J by 1 base, leaving 6 bases between them. CDR3 DNA: TGTGCCAGCAGCTTGATTCCCCAAGAGACCCAGTACTTC. It yields the protein CASSLIPQETQYF.

This clonotype showed up just a few times. V is TRBV5-1 and J is TRBJ1-2; 8 bases map to TRBD1. The CDR3 is 15 residues long. The V and J ends lost 2 bases and 6 bases, in that order; junction bases with no gene match: 9. Germline CDR1 and CDR2: SGHRS and YFSETQ. This chain's CDR3 is CASSFDVTGGDGYTF. The CDR3 bases are TGCGCCAGCAGCTTTGATGTAACAGGGGGAGATGGCTACACCTTC.

Relative to its sample, this clonotype is medium-sized. The chain uses TRBV29-1 and TRBJ1-5; 8 bases align to TRBD1. There are 13 residues in the CDR3. Germline V gives CDR1 SQVTM, CDR2 ANQGSEA. Unmatched junction bases numbered 4, after V lost 6 bases and J lost 3 bases. The DNA of the CDR3 is TGCAGCGTACAGGGGGGATTCAATCAGCCCCAGCATTTT. This gives the protein CSVQGGFNQPQHF.

This clonotype has only a few counts. The chain carries TRBV12-3 or TRBV12-4 and TRBJ2-7; TRBD1 matches 7 bases. V shed 6 bases, J shed 0 bases, and the junction held 20 bases outside the gene matches. The CDR3 is made up of 19 amino acids. CDR3 amino acids: CASSRFRDRAKYDSYEQYF. The DNA of the CDR3 is TGTGCCAGCAGCCGATTCCGGGACAGAGCCAAGTACGACTCCTACGAGCAGTACTTC.

This clonotype has ten or more counts. DNA of the CDR3: TGTGCCAGCAGCCGACGGGACGCACGGAGCACAGATACGCAGTATTTT. Translating it yields CASSRRDARSTDTQYF. This rearrangement joins TRBV7-6 to TRBJ2-3, with D tentatively TRBD1 or TRBD2 (5 bases each). The V gene lost 5 bases and the J gene lost 0 bases, with 15 bases spanning the gap. The CDR3 totals 16 residues. Germline values: CDR1 SGHVS, CDR2 FNYEAQ.

This clonotype was recorded at least ten times. The CDR3 sequence is CASSLQTLDEQFF. The CDR3 nucleotides read TGTGCCAGCAGCTTACAAACTTTGGATGAGCAGTTCTTC. The chain links TRBV13 to TRBJ2-1; D gene unclear. The CDR3 consists of 13 residues. Per the germline V gene, CDR1 is PRHDT and CDR2 is FYEKMQ (reference sequence). V lost 2 bases and J lost 8, with 10 bases in between.

Comment on this clonotype: The junction departs from germline at one end; a sequencing error may be responsible. V and J are TRBV5-4 and TRBJ2-1; D may be TRBD2 (6 bases). The CDR3 is 15 residues long. Germline V gives CDR1 SGHNT, CDR2 YYREEE (reference sequence). CDR3 amino acids: CASSLGGIADNGQFF. DNA of the CDR3: TGTGCCAGCAGCTTGGGGGGAATAGCGGACAATGGGCAGTTCTTC.

This clonotype was seen a handful of times. CDR3 nucleotide sequence: TGTGCCAGCAGTTCCCCGGGACTAGCGGGAGGGAATTACGAGCAGTACTTC. Protein: CASSSPGLAGGNYEQYF. The gene calls are TRBV28 and TRBJ2-7; 16 nucleotides line up with TRBD2. The CDR3 runs to 17 residues. V lost 4 bases and J lost 4; bases outside the gene matches: 7. Germline V CDR1 and CDR2: MDHEN, SYDVKM.

This clonotype was seen only a few times. The chain links TRBV5-1 to TRBJ2-3; 12 bases align to TRBD2. Germline V gives CDR1 SGHRS, CDR2 YFSETQ. The CDR3 contains 16 residues. Trimming cost V 4 bases and J 5 bases; bases outside gene matches: 8. DNA for the CDR3: TGCGCCAGCAGCCGAAGGACTAGCGGGATAGGAGATACGCAGTATTTT. Its translation is CASSRRTSGIGDTQYF.

The genes are TRBV19 and TRBJ2-2; maybe TRBD2 (6 bases). V shed 4 bases and J shed 0 bases, with 12 bases lying between them. CDR1 LNHDA and CDR2 SQIVND come from the germline V gene (reference sequence). The CDR3 spans 16 residues. This chain's CDR3 is CASSRRDLPNTGELFF. The CDR3 DNA follows: TGTGCCAGTAGTAGGCGGGACTTGCCGAACACCGGGGAGCTGTTTTTT.